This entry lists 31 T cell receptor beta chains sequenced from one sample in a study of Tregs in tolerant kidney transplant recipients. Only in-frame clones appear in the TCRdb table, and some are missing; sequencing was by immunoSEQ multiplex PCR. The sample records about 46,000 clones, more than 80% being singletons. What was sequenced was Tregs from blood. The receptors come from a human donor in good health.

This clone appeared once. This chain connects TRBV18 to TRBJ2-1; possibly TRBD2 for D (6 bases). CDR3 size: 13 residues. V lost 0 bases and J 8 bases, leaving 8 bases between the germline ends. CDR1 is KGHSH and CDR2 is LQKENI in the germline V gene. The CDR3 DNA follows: TGTGCCAGCTCACCACCGACTAGTTATGAGCAGTTCTTC. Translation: CASSPPTSYEQFF.

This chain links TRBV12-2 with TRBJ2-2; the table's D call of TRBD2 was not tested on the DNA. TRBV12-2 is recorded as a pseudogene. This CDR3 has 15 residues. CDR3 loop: CASRCPGLYTGELFF. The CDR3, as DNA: TGTGCAAGTCGCTGTCCGGGACTCTACACCGGGGAGCTGTTTTTT.

The CDR3 region has the DNA TGTGCCAGTAGTATTCCGGGTGTGAACACTGAAGCTTTCTTT. Translation gives CASSIPGVNTEAFF. The rearrangement uses TRBV19 and TRBJ1-1; D unresolved. The CDR3 has 14 amino acids. Germline V gene data show CDR1 as LNHDA and CDR2 as SQIVND (reference sequence). Trimming removed 3 bases from V and 0 bases from J, with 8 bases in between.

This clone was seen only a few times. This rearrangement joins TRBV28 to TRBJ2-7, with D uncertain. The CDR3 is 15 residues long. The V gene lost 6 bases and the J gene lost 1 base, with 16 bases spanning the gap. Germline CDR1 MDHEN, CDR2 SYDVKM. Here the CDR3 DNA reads TGTGCCAGCAGACCAGACCCAGATTGGTCCTACGAGCAGTACTTC. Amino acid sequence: CASRPDPDWSYEQYF.

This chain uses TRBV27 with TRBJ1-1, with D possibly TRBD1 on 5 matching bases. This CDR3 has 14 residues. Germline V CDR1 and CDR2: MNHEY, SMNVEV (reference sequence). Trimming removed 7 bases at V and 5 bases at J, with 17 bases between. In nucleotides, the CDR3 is TGTGCCAGCAAGTTTTGGGGGAGTGAAACTGAAGCTTTCTTT. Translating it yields CASKFWGSETEAFF.

The DNA of the CDR3 is TGTGCCAGCTCAAGGACAGGGCAAGAGACCCAGTACTTC. Residues: CASSRTGQETQYF. V and J are TRBV18 and TRBJ2-5; 8 bases are a match to TRBD1. V dropped 5 bases and J dropped 2; count of bases not matched to a gene: 1. The CDR3 sequence is 13 residues long. In germline, CDR1 is KGHSH, CDR2 LQKENI.

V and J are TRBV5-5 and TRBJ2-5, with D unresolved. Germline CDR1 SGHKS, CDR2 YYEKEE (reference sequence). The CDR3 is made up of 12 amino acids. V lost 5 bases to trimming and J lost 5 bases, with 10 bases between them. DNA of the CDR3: TGTGCCAGCAGTAAGGCTTGGGAGACCCAGTACTTC. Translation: CASSKAWETQYF.

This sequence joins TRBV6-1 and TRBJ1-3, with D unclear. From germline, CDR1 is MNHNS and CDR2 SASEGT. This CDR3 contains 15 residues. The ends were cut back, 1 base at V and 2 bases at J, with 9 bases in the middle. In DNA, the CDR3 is TGTGCCAGCAGTGAAGGGATTTCAACTGGAAACACCATATATTTT. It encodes CASSEGISTGNTIYF.

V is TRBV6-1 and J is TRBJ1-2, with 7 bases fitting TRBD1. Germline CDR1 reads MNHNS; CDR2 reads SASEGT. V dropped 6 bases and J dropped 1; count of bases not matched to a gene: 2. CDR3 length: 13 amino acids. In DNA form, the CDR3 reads TGTGCCAGCAGCCGGGACAGTAACTATGGCTACACCTTC. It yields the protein CASSRDSNYGYTF.

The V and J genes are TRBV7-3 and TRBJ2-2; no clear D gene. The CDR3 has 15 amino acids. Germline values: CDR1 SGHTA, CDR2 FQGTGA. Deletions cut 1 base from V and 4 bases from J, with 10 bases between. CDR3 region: CASSLNPGVTGELFF. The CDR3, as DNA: TGTGCCAGCAGCTTAAACCCTGGTGTCACCGGGGAGCTGTTTTTT.

The CDR3 loop reads CASSLQGNDQPQHF. The CDR3 DNA is TGTGCCAGCAGCCTACAGGGGAACGATCAGCCCCAGCATTTT. The chain couples TRBV11-2 to TRBJ1-5; 7 nucleotides align to TRBD1. Germline V lookup: CDR1 SGHAT, CDR2 FQNNGV. The CDR3 is 14 amino acids. Losses at the gene ends were 5 bases for V and 5 bases for J; bases not matched to a gene: 6.

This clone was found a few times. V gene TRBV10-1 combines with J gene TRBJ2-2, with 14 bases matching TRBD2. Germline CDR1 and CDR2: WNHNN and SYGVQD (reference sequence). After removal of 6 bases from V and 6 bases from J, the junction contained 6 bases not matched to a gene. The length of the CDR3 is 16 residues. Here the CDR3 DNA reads TGCGCCAGCAGCGCGGGACTAGCGGGGGTCTCCGGGGAGCTGTTTTTT. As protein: CASSAGLAGVSGELFF.

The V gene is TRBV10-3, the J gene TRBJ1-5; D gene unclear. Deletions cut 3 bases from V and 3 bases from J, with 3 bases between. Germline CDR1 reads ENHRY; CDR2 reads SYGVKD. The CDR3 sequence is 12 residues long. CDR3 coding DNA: TGTGCCATCAGTGATAACAATCAGCCCCAGCATTTT. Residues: CAISDNNQPQHF.

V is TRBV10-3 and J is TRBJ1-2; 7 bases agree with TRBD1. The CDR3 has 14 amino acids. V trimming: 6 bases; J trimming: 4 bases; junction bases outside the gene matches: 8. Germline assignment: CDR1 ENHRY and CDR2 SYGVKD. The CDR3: CAIRKDRYFYGYTF. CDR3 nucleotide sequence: TGTGCCATCAGGAAGGACAGGTACTTCTATGGCTACACCTTC.

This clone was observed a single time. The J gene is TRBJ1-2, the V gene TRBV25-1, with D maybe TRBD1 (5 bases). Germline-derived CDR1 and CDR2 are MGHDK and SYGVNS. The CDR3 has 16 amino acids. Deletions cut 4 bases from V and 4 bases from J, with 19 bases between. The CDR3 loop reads CASSVWDPIFGYGYTF. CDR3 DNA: TGTGCCAGCAGTGTTTGGGACCCAATATTTGGCTATGGCTACACCTTC.

For the CDR3, the DNA is TGTGCCAGCAGCTTACACACCGGGGAGCTGTTTTTT. Residues: CASSLHTGELFF. V usage is TRBV9 and J usage is TRBJ2-2, with D uncertain. The CDR3 length is 12 residues. Trimming took off 4 bases at V and 3 bases at J, with 4 bases between the two ends. Germline values: CDR1 SGDLS, CDR2 YYNGEE.

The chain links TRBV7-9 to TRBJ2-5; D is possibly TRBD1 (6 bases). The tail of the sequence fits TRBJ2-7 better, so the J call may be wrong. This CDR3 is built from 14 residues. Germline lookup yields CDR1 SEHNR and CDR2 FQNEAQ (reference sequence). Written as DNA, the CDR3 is TGTGCCAGCAGTGACAGGAGCTACTCCTACGAGCAGTACTTC. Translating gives CASSDRSYSYEQYF.

The CDR3 loop is CASAGTRVSPYEQYF. DNA of the CDR3: TGTGCTAGTGCCGGAACCAGGGTTAGCCCCTACGAGCAGTACTTC. The rearrangement uses TRBV12-5 and TRBJ2-7, with TRBD1 as a possible D gene (5 bases). This CDR3 has 15 residues. V lost 7 bases and J 2 bases, leaving 18 bases between the germline ends. Germline CDR1 LGHNT, CDR2 FRNRAP.

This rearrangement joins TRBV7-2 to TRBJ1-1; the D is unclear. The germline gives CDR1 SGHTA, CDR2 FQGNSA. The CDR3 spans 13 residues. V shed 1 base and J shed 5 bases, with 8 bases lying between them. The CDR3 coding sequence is TGTGCCAGCAGCTTAGTGGCCGGAACTGAAGCTTTCTTT. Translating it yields CASSLVAGTEAFF.

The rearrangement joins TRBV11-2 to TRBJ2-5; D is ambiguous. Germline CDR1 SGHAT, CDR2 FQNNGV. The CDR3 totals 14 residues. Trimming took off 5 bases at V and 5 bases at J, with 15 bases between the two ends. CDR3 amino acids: CASSARKDGETQYF. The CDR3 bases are TGTGCCAGCAGCGCCCGTAAGGACGGGGAGACCCAGTACTTC. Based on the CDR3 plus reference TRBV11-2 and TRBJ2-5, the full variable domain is EAGVAQSPRYKIIEKRQSVAFWCNPISGHATLYWYQQILGQGPKLLIQFQNNGVVDDSQLPKDRFSAERLKGVDSTLKIQPAKLEDSAVYLCASSARKDGETQYFGPGTRLLVL.

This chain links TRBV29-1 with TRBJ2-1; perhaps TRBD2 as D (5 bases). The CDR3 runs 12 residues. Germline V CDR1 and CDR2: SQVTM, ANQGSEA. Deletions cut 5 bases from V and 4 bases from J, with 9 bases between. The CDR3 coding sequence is TGCAGCGTTAAGAGGGTTTACAATGAGCAGTTCTTC. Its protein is CSVKRVYNEQFF.

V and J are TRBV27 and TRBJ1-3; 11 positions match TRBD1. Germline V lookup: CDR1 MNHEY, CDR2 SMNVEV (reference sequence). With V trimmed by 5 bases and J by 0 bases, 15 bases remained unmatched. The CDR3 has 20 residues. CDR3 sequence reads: CASSPLGTGGSSNSGNTIYF. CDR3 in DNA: TGTGCCAGCAGTCCCTTAGGGACAGGGGGTTCTAGTAACTCTGGAAACACCATATATTTT.

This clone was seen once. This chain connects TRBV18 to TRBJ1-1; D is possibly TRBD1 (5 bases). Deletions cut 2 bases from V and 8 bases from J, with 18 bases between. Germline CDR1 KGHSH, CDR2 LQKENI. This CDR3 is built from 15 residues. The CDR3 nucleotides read TGTGCCAGCTCACCAGTCTCCAGGGTTCCAACCGAAGCTTTCTTT. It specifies CASSPVSRVPTEAFF.

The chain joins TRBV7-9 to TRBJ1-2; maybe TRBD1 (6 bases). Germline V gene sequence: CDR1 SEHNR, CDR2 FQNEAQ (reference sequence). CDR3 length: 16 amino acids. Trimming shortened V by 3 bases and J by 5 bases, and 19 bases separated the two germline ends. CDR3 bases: TGTGCCAGCAGCTTTGCGACAGGAGCTTACTCGTATGGCTACACCTTC. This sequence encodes CASSFATGAYSYGYTF.

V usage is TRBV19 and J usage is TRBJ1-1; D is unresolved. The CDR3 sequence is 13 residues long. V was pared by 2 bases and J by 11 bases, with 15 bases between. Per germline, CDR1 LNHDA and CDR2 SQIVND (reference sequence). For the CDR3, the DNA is TGTGCCAGTAGTATAACGGCGGAGAACTTGGCTTTCTTT. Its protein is CASSITAENLAFF.

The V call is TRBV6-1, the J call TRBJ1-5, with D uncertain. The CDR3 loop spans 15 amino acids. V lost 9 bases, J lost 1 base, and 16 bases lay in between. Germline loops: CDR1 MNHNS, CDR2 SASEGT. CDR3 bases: TGTGCCAGTTGGTCCCCCGGACGGAGCAATCAGCCCCAGCATTTT. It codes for CASWSPGRSNQPQHF.

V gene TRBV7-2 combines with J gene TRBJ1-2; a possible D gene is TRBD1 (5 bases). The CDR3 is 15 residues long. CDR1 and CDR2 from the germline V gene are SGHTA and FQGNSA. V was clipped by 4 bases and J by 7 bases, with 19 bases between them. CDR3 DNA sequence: TGTGCCAGCAGCTCCGCCGGGGCAGACTACCTTGGCTACACCTTC. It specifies CASSSAGADYLGYTF.

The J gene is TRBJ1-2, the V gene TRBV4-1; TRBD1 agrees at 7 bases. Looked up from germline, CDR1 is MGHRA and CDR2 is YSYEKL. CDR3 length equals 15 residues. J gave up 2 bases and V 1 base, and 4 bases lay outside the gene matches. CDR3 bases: TGCGCCAGCAGCCAAGGGCGACAGGGCAACTATGGCTACACCTTC. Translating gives CASSQGRQGNYGYTF.

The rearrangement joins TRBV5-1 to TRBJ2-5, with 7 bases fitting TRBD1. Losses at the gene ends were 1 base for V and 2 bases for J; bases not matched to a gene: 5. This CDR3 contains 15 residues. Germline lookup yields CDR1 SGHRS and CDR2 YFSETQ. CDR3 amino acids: CASSLFTGVQETQYF. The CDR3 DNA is TGCGCCAGCAGCTTGTTCACAGGGGTTCAAGAGACCCAGTACTTC. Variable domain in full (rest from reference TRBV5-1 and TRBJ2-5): KAGVTQTPRYLIKTRGQQVTLSCSPISGHRSVSWYQQTPGQGLQFLFEYFSETQRNKGNFPGRFSGRQFSNSRSEMNVSTLELGDSALYLCASSLFTGVQETQYFGPGTRLLVL.

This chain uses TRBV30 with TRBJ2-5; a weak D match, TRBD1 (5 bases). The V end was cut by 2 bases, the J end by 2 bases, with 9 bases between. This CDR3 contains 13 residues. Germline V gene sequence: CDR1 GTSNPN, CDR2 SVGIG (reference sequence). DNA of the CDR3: TGTGCCTGGAGTCAGACAGTTCAAGAGACCCAGTACTTC. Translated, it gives CAWSQTVQETQYF.

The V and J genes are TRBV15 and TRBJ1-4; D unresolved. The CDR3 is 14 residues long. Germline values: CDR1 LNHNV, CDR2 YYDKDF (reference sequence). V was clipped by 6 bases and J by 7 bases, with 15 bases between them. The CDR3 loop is CATSSHTPGEKLFF. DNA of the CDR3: TGTGCCACCAGTTCCCATACTCCGGGTGAAAAACTGTTTTTT.